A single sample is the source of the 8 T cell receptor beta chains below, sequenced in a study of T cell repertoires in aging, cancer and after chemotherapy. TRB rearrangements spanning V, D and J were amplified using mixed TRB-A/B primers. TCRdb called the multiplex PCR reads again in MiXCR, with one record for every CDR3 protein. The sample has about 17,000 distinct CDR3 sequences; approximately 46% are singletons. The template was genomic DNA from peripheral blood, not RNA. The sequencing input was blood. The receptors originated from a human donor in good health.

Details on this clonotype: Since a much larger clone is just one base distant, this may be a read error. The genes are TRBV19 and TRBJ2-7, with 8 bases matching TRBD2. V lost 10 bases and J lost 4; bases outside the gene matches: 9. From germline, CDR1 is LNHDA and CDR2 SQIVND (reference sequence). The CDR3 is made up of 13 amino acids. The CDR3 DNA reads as TGTGCCACCCACTCCGGGAGGGAATACGAGCAGTACTTC. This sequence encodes CATHSGREYEQYF.

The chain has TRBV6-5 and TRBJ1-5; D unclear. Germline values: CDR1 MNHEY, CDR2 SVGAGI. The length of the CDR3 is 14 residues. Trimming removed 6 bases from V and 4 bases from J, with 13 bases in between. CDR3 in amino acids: CASRRVHGNQPQHF. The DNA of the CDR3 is TGTGCCAGCAGACGGGTTCATGGAAATCAGCCCCAGCATTTT.

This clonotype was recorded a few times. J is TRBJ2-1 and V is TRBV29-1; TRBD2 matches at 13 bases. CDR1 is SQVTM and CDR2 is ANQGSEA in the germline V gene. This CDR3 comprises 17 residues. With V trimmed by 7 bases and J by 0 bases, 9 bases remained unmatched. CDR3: CSAAGLAGFSSYNEQFF. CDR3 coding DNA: TGCAGCGCAGCGGGACTAGCGGGGTTTAGCTCCTACAATGAGCAGTTCTTC.

The CDR3 DNA reads TGTGCCAGCAGTCTTGGGACAGGGGGGTATCAAGAGACCCAGTACTTC. Translated, it gives CASSLGTGGYQETQYF. This chain uses TRBV6-2 or TRBV6-3 with TRBJ2-5; 11 bases agree with TRBD1. This CDR3 contains 16 residues. The V gene end was trimmed by 5 bases and the J gene end by 2 bases; junction bases not matched to a gene: 7. CDR1 is MNHEY and CDR2 is SVGEGT in the germline V gene.

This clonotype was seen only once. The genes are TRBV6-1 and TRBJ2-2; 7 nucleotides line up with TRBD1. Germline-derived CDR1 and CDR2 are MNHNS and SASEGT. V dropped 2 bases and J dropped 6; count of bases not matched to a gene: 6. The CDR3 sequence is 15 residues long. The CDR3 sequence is CASSEPLQGPGELFF. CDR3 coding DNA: TGTGCCAGCAGTGAACCTTTACAGGGGCCCGGGGAGCTGTTTTTT.

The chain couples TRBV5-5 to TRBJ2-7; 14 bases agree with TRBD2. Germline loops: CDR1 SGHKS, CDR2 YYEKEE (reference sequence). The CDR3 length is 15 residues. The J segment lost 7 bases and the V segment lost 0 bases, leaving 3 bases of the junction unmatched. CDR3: CASSLEGLAGEEQYF. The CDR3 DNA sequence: TGTGCCAGCAGCTTGGAGGGACTAGCGGGAGAAGAGCAGTACTTC. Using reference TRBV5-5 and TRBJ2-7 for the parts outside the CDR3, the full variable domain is DAGVTQSPTHLIKTRGQQVTLRCSPISGHKSVSWYQQVLGQGPQFIFQYYEKEERGRGNFPDRFSARQFPNYSSELNVNALLLGDSALYLCASSLEGLAGEEQYFGPGTRLTVT.

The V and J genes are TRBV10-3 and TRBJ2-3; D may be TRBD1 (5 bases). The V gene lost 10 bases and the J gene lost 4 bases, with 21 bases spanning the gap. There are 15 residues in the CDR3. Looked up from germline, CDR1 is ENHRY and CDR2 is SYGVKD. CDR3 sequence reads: CATDKGSQQADTQYF. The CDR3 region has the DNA TGTGCCACCGACAAGGGGTCTCAACAGGCAGATACGCAGTATTTT.

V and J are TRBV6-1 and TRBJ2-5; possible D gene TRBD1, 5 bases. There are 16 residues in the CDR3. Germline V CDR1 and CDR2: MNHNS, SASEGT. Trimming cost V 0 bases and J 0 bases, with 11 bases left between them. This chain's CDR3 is CASSEAGQYYQETQYF. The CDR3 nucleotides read TGTGCCAGCAGTGAAGCGGGGCAGTATTACCAAGAGACCCAGTACTTC.